This entry lists 13 T cell receptor beta chains sequenced from one sample in a study of T cells expressing NK-cell markers. TCRdb re-analyzed the 5' RACE reads; it lists each CDR3 protein once, without DNA. This sample contains 350,000 to 450,000 distinct CDR3 sequences. The sequenced sample was blood T cells: a sorted CD56 or NKG2C T cell subset, CD4+ or CD8+ T cells, or bulk PBMC T cells (not recorded which). The source of these receptors is a man aged 18 to 70 in good health.

V usage is TRBV5-6 and J usage is TRBJ1-3. Germline loops: CDR1 SGHDT, CDR2 YYEEEE. The CDR3 totals 15 residues. The CDR3 is CASSLVQSIGNTIYF.

V is TRBV20-1 and J is TRBJ1-5. This CDR3 contains 12 residues. The germline CDR1 and CDR2 sequences are DFQATT and SNEGSKA (reference sequence). The CDR3 loop is CSARTEPQPQHF.

The chain joins TRBV7-3 to TRBJ2-3; no DNA is available, so the TRBD2 call from TCRdb remains unchecked. This CDR3 has 19 amino acids. Germline V gives CDR1 SGHTA, CDR2 FQGTGA. CDR3 sequence reads: CASSLTSGGHRYRTDTQYF. Drawing the rest from reference TRBV7-3 and TRBJ2-3, the complete variable domain is GAGVSQTPSNKVTEKGKYVELRCDPISGHTALYWYRQSLGQGPEFLIYFQGTGAADDSGLPNDRFFAVRPEGSVSTLKIQRTERGDSAVYLCASSLTSGGHRYRTDTQYFGPGTRLTVL.

The chain couples TRBV7-8 to TRBJ2-6. This CDR3 contains 14 residues. The germline CDR1 and CDR2 sequences are SGHVS and FQNEAQ. The CDR3 protein is CASSPVGGANVLTF.

V usage is TRBV28 and J usage is TRBJ2-3. This CDR3 spans 14 amino acids. Germline lookup yields CDR1 MDHEN and CDR2 SYDVKM. The CDR3 sequence is CASSFFDGTDTQYF.

CDR3 sequence reads: CASRRIRDQETQYF. The rearrangement joins TRBV28 to TRBJ2-5; the TCRdb call, TRBD1, lacks DNA for checking. Germline CDR1 reads MDHEN; CDR2 reads SYDVKM. CDR3 length equals 14 residues.

The gene calls are TRBV19 and TRBJ1-5. This CDR3 has 16 residues. The germline CDR1 and CDR2 sequences are LNHDA and SQIVND (reference sequence). CDR3: CASSTGLASSDQPQHF.

The V call is TRBV18, the J call TRBJ2-7; TCRdb's assignment of TRBD2 cannot be checked, as there is no DNA. This CDR3 contains 16 residues. Germline CDR1 KGHSH, CDR2 LQKENI. CDR3 sequence: CASSPTTSGGNYEQYF.

This sequence joins TRBV9 and TRBJ2-3; the TRBD1 assignment by TCRdb is unverifiable without DNA. Germline V gene lookup returns CDR1 SGDLS and CDR2 YYNGEE. The CDR3 has 15 residues. The chain's CDR3 is CASSARTGATDTQYF.

The rearrangement links TRBV19 to TRBJ1-6; the TRBD1 assignment by TCRdb is unverifiable without DNA. This CDR3 region has 13 residues. The germline V gene encodes CDR1 LNHDA and CDR2 SQIVND (reference sequence). CDR3 region: CASMDRGGSPLHF.

This CDR3 is CASTGARSEQFF. This sequence joins TRBV25-1 and TRBJ2-1; checking the TCRdb D call of TRBD1 is not possible without DNA. Germline assignment: CDR1 MGHDK and CDR2 SYGVNS. The CDR3 runs to 12 residues.

The rearrangement links TRBV6-1 to TRBJ1-2. CDR3 length: 14 amino acids. Germline CDR1 reads MNHNS; CDR2 reads SASEGT. CDR3 sequence reads: CASSRAGGSYGYTF.

The J gene is TRBJ2-3, the V gene TRBV11-2; the TCRdb D gene call, TRBD1, has no DNA to confirm it. Germline CDR1 is SGHAT and CDR2 is FQNNGV. The length of the CDR3 is 13 residues. CDR3 loop: CASIHWGGDTQYF.